One and the same sample provided the 11 T cell receptor beta chains below, sequenced in a study of CD8 T cells in Susac syndrome. RNA totalling roughly 0.5 to 1 ug underwent reverse transcription with random hexamers. TCRdb re-derived calls from the immunoSEQ multiplex PCR reads in MiXCR, one entry per CDR3 protein. The data contain more than 75,000 distinct CDR3 sequences, roughly 94% of them singletons. The sequencing input was CD8+ T cells from PBMCs. The receptors derive from a human donor in good health.

The chain uses TRBV27 and TRBJ2-4; D may be TRBD2 (6 bases). Per the germline V gene, CDR1 is MNHEY and CDR2 is SMNVEV (reference sequence). V was pared by 2 bases and J by 0 bases, with 11 bases between. The CDR3 contains 16 residues. The DNA of the CDR3 is TGTGCCAGCAGTTTAGGGACTGAACTAGCCAAAAACATTCAGTACTTC. It specifies CASSLGTELAKNIQYF.

V usage is TRBV9 and J usage is TRBJ2-7, with 11 bases identical to TRBD1. The CDR3 has 14 residues. CDR1 is SGDLS, CDR2 YYNGEE, per germline. V lost 4 bases, J lost 5 bases, and 5 bases stayed unmatched. CDR3: CASSPRDRGDEQYV. CDR3 sequence (DNA): TGTGCCAGCAGCCCACGGGACAGGGGGGACGAGCAGTACGTC.

This chain connects TRBV7-9 to TRBJ2-1; TRBD2 matches 11 bases. The germline V gene encodes CDR1 SEHNR and CDR2 FQNEAQ (reference sequence). Trimming removed 5 bases from V and 8 bases from J; junction bases left unmatched: 8. CDR3 size: 15 residues. CDR3 loop: CASSPTSGVGYEQFF. The CDR3 DNA sequence: TGTGCCAGCAGCCCGACTAGCGGGGTTGGCTATGAGCAGTTCTTC.

The rearrangement uses TRBV2 and TRBJ2-1, with 7 bases aligning to TRBD1. Germline loops: CDR1 SNHLY, CDR2 FYNNEI. The CDR3 runs to 13 residues. Losses at the gene ends were 8 bases for V and 7 bases for J; bases not matched to a gene: 8. The CDR3 reads CASDPGQTNEQFF. The CDR3 DNA is TGTGCCAGCGATCCGGGACAGACTAATGAGCAGTTCTTC.

The chain employs TRBV28 and TRBJ2-7, with a tentative D call TRBD2 (6 bases). Germline V lookup: CDR1 MDHEN, CDR2 SYDVKM. This CDR3 contains 16 residues. V lost 6 bases and J 2 bases, leaving 20 bases between the germline ends. The CDR3 nucleotides are TGTGCCAGCAGCCCGAGCCTTTCTAGCGTCACCTACGAGCAGTACGTC. As protein: CASSPSLSSVTYEQYV.

The J gene is TRBJ2-7, the V gene TRBV11-2, with 9 bases fitting TRBD1. J lost 1 base, V lost 8 bases, and 6 bases had no gene match. Looked up from germline, CDR1 is SGHAT and CDR2 is FQNNGV. The CDR3 has 14 residues. CDR3 protein: CASAVGTGSYEQYV. As DNA, the CDR3 is TGTGCCAGCGCCGTCGGGACAGGGTCCTACGAGCAGTACGTC.

V gene TRBV2 combines with J gene TRBJ1-1; maybe TRBD1 (5 bases). Germline values: CDR1 SNHLY, CDR2 FYNNEI. V lost 6 bases and J lost 0, with 17 bases in between. This CDR3 comprises 16 residues. In nucleotides, the CDR3 is TGTGCCAGCAGCCGGACTGGGGCGGAAATGAACACTGAAGCTTTCTTT. Amino acid sequence: CASSRTGAEMNTEAFF. Full variable domain (missing parts from reference TRBV2 and TRBJ1-1): EPEVTQTPSHQVTQMGQEVILRCVPISNHLYFYWYRQILGQKVEFLVSFYNNEISEKSEIFDDQFSVERPDGSNFTLKIRSTKLEDSAMYFCASSRTGAEMNTEAFFGQGTRLTVV.

V and J are TRBV6-6 and TRBJ2-7; D is possibly TRBD2 (6 bases). CDR1 and CDR2 (germline): MNHNY, SVGAGI (reference sequence). The CDR3 covers 15 residues. V was pared by 6 bases and J by 3 bases, with 18 bases between. As DNA, the CDR3 is TGTGCCAGCAGCCCCCGACTAGGTGGCGACTACGAGCAGTACGTC. Its protein product is CASSPRLGGDYEQYV.

The chain uses TRBV14 and TRBJ2-3; D not resolved. Deletions cut 4 bases from V and 0 bases from J, with 11 bases between. The CDR3 extends over 15 amino acids. From germline, CDR1 is SGHDN and CDR2 FVKESK. CDR3 amino acids: CASSPRATSTDTQYF. The CDR3 DNA follows: TGTGCCAGCAGCCCACGAGCCACAAGCACAGATACGCAGTATTTT.

The CDR3 DNA sequence: TGTGCCAGCAGCCTCGGGACAGGGGAAGCTTTCTTT. Translated: CASSLGTGEAFF. The chain has TRBV5-6 and TRBJ1-1, with TRBD1 matching over 9 bases. After removal of 4 bases from V and 8 bases from J, the junction contained 3 bases not matched to a gene. The germline gives CDR1 SGHDT, CDR2 YYEEEE. This CDR3 spans 12 amino acids.

This sequence joins TRBV7-9 and TRBJ2-4; 9 nucleotides align to TRBD1. The germline V gene has CDR1 SEHNR and CDR2 FQNEAQ (reference sequence). This CDR3 region has 15 residues. Unmatched junction bases numbered 8, after V lost 5 bases and J lost 6 bases. CDR3 residues: CASSPRDREGNIQYF. The CDR3 DNA reads TGTGCCAGCAGCCCCCGGGACAGGGAAGGAAACATTCAGTACTTC. Filled out from reference TRBV7-9 and TRBJ2-4, the complete variable domain reads DTGVSQNPRHKITKRGQNVTFRCDPISEHNRLYWYRQTLGQGPEFLTYFQNEAQLEKSRLLSDRFSAERPKGSFSTLEIQRTEQGDSAMYLCASSPRDREGNIQYFGAGTRLSVL.